Each of the 30 T cell receptor beta chains below was sequenced from the same sample in a study of tumor and adjacent non-tumor tissue in lung cancer (dated by TCRdb to the late 2010s). Library preparation used multiplex PCR. Sequencing was performed on an Illumina HiSeq 2500. TCRbeta libraries were built by three rounds of nested PCR using primers (Table S4), following protocols modified from ARM-PCR. Using fastp at Q25 and MiXCR, TCRdb reprocessed the public reads and kept productive beta chains. Each CDR3 protein appears once, grouped with its most common genes and DNA. In all, the sample holds roughly 120,000 distinct CDR3 sequences, and over 70% of those were seen once. The ten largest clones take up around 21% of the sample. Bulk unsorted tissue served as the source for RNA extraction, and RNA quality was assessed using a NanoDrop ND-1000 and an Agilent 2100. Sequencing input: lung tumor tissue. The receptors were gathered from a man between 65 and 80 years old with non-small cell lung cancer.

This clonotype was counted once. The chain carries TRBV12-3 or TRBV12-4 and TRBJ1-5; TRBD1 might be the D (5 bases). The V gene lost 6 bases and the J gene lost 6 bases, with 9 bases spanning the gap. This CDR3 is built from 12 residues. DNA for the CDR3: TGTGCCAGCAGAGACAGTGTTCAGCCCCAGCATTTT. This translates into CASRDSVQPQHF.

Regarding this clonotype: At one boundary the junction diverges from the germline segment, which might be a read error. V usage is TRBV4-1 and J usage is TRBJ2-1; D is uncertain. This CDR3 has 12 amino acids. Germline V gene data show CDR1 as MGHRA and CDR2 as YSYEKL. CDR3 nucleotide sequence: TGCGCCAGCAGTCAAGTGGTTAATGAGCAGTTCTTC. Translated, it gives CASSQVVNEQFF.

This clonotype showed up just once. At one of its ends the junction is not consistent with the germline gene, which may arise from a read error. V and J are TRBV4-1 and TRBJ2-4, with D possibly matching TRBD2 (5 bases). Germline V lookup: CDR1 MGHRA, CDR2 YSYEKL. This CDR3 is built from 17 residues. The CDR3 DNA reads as TGCGCCAGCAGCCAAGAGGCACGCGAGGGTGAAGGAAACACTCAGTACTTC. It encodes CASSQEAREGEGNTQYF.

In this sample, this clonotype turned up many times. The CDR3 ends on some other residue instead of the conserved phenylalanine or tryptophan, so this is likely a read error. The rearrangement links TRBV11-2 to TRBJ2-7; possibly TRBD1 for D (7 bases). Germline V gene data show CDR1 as SGHAT and CDR2 as FQNNGV. V gave up 8 bases and J gave up 3 bases, with 17 bases separating them. The CDR3 consists of 14 residues. The CDR3 sequence is CASGGDSISYEQYL. The CDR3 DNA follows: TGTGCCAGCGGCGGGGACAGCATAAGCTACGAGCAGTACCTC.

This clonotype appeared once. The junction does not match germline at one end; this may be a read error. The chain uses TRBV29-1 and TRBJ1-2; D is unclear. CDR1 SQVTM and CDR2 ANQGSEA come from the germline V gene. The CDR3 sequence is 11 residues long. CDR3 bases: TGCAGCCTAGCGGACGGTTATGACTACACCTTC. Translating it yields CSLADGYDYTF.

This clonotype was counted once. The junction departs from the called germline gene at one end, perhaps through a read error. The genes are TRBV20-1 and TRBJ2-5; D unresolved. Germline V lookup: CDR1 DFQATT, CDR2 SNEGSKA (reference sequence). The CDR3 contains 14 residues. CDR3 coding DNA: TGCAGTGCTAGATGCGGAAGAAATCAAGGGACCCAGTACTTC. It translates to CSARCGRNQGTQYF.

A remark on this clonotype: This may be a read error: a much more frequent sequence differs by one nucleotide. The chain is built from TRBV10-3 and TRBJ2-2, with a possible D match to TRBD2 (6 bases). The CDR3 has 14 amino acids. The germline V gene has CDR1 ENHRY and CDR2 SYGVKD. The CDR3 protein is CAIAGQSNSGELFF. In nucleotides, the CDR3 is TGTGCCATCGCGGGGCAATCGAACAGCGGGGAGCTGTTTTTT.

This clonotype was found a few times. The chain has TRBV28 and TRBJ2-3, with a weak D call TRBD2 (6 bases). The CDR3 length is 15 residues. V gave up 6 bases and J gave up 4 bases, with 17 bases separating them. The germline V gene has CDR1 MDHEN and CDR2 SYDVKM. The CDR3 reads CASRRPGLIADTQYF. CDR3 sequence (DNA): TGTGCCAGCAGACGACCCGGACTAATCGCAGATACGCAGTATTTT.

About this clonotype: This is likely a read error, given that the CDR3 carries no conserved phenylalanine or tryptophan at its end. The chain links TRBV29-1 to TRBJ2-5; 10 nucleotides line up with TRBD1. This CDR3 region has 13 residues. CDR1 is SQVTM and CDR2 is ANQGSEA in the germline V gene. CDR3 loop: CSVGTGDLGTQYL. The CDR3 DNA sequence: TGCAGTGTTGGGACAGGGGATTTGGGGACCCAGTACTTA.

In regard to this clonotype: One end of the junction varies from germline; a read error may be responsible. The chain links TRBV20-1 to TRBJ1-5; TRBD1 is a possible D gene (6 bases). This CDR3 comprises 14 residues. From germline, CDR1 is DFQATT and CDR2 SNEGSKA (reference sequence). The DNA of the CDR3 is TGTAGTGCTCGAATACCCGGGGACAATCAGCCCCAGCAATTT. Translated, it gives CSARIPGDNQPQQF.

On this clonotype itself: One junction end disagrees with the germline gene, perhaps due to a read error. The genes are TRBV11-2 and TRBJ2-1; 7 positions match TRBD2. The CDR3 extends over 16 amino acids. Germline lookup yields CDR1 SGHAT and CDR2 FQNNGV. The CDR3 DNA is TGTACCAGCAGCATAGGGTTCGGGAGGACCTACGATGAGCAGTTCTTC. It specifies CTSSIGFGRTYDEQFF.

On this clonotype itself: The missing conserved phenylalanine or tryptophan at the end of this CDR3 makes a read error likely. The chain is built from TRBV20-1 and TRBJ1-6; 8 nucleotides align to TRBD1. J gave up 7 bases and V 7 bases, and 3 bases lay outside the gene matches. There are 12 residues in the CDR3. Germline CDR1 is DFQATT and CDR2 is SNEGSKA (reference sequence). CDR3 loop: CSVRTGNSPLHI. CDR3 nucleotide sequence: TGCAGTGTTAGGACAGGGAATTCACCCCTCCACATT.

In the case of this clonotype: At one boundary the junction diverges from the germline segment, which might be a read error. The chain uses TRBV11-2 and TRBJ1-6; no clear D. The CDR3 sequence is 15 residues long. Germline V gene data show CDR1 as SGHAT and CDR2 as FQNNGV. The CDR3: CASSSQNSHNPPLHF. CDR3 bases: TGTGCCAGCAGTTCCCAAAACTCCCATAATCCACCCCTCCACTTT.

Of note for this clonotype: A read error may account for a junction end that differs from germline. The V gene is TRBV5-4, the J gene TRBJ2-3; TRBD2 might be the D (6 bases). The CDR3 extends over 15 amino acids. CDR1 is SGHNT, CDR2 YYREEE, per germline (reference sequence). The CDR3 reads CASSGWTLSTDTHYF. The CDR3 nucleotides read TGTGCCAGTAGCGGATGGACTTTAAGCACAGATACGCACTATTTT. The full variable domain, completed using reference TRBV5-4 and TRBJ2-3, is ETGVTQSPTHLIKTRGQQVTLRCSSQSGHNTVSWYQQALGQGPQFIFQYYREEENGRGNFPPRFSGLQFPNYSSELNVNALELDDSALYLCASSGWTLSTDTHYFGPGTRLTVL.

In regard to this clonotype: Mismatch with germline at one junction end may stem from a read error. The chain employs TRBV11-2 and TRBJ2-3; no clear D gene. The length of the CDR3 is 14 residues. CDR1 SGHAT and CDR2 FQNNGV come from the germline V gene. The CDR3 protein is CANSLTPGSNAQYF. CDR3 DNA: TGTGCCAACAGCCTAACCCCAGGATCAAATGCGCAGTATTTT. Variable domain in full (rest from reference TRBV11-2 and TRBJ2-3): EAGVAQSPRYKIIEKRQSVAFWCNPISGHATLYWYQQILGQGPKLLIQFQNNGVVDDSQLPKDRFSAERLKGVDSTLKIQPAKLEDSAVYLCANSLTPGSNAQYFGPGTRLTVL.

To note about this clonotype: Its ends do not fully match the called genes, so a read error is possible. The chain carries TRBV10-2 and TRBJ2-1, with D possibly TRBD1 on 6 matching bases. Germline-derived CDR1 and CDR2 are WSHSY and SAAADI. This CDR3 comprises 15 residues. CDR3 bases: TGCGCCAGCAGGTCCCCGGGACACTCTTCTCATGAGCAATACTTC. This codes for CASRSPGHSSHEQYF.

As for this clonotype: This CDR3 is missing its conserved last phenylalanine or tryptophan, likely due to a read error. J is TRBJ2-1 and V is TRBV6-2 or TRBV6-3; D gene unclear. Germline-derived CDR1 and CDR2 are MNHEY and SVGEGT. The CDR3 has 13 amino acids. In DNA form, the CDR3 reads TGTGACAGCAACAGAGGTGGTTACAATGAGCAGTTCTTA. Its protein product is CDSNRGGYNEQFL.

This clonotype was detected only once. This chain connects TRBV10-2 to TRBJ2-5; D may correspond to TRBD1 or TRBD2 (5 bases each). CDR3 length: 16 residues. Germline V CDR1 and CDR2: WSHSY, SAAADI. The CDR3 DNA sequence: TGCACCACCCAGGGTGGTGCAACGAGGGGTAGGGAGACCCAGTACTTC. As protein: CTTQGGATRGRETQYF.

Of note for this clonotype: An end of the junction differs from the germline gene, which may be a read error. The gene calls are TRBV5-6 and TRBJ2-7; D is uncertain. From germline, CDR1 is SGHDT and CDR2 YYEEEE. The CDR3 length is 14 residues. For the CDR3, the DNA is TGTGCCAGCAGCTTGCTACGATCTAACTACGAGCAGTATTTC. Translated: CASSLLRSNYEQYF.

Points on this clonotype: One end of the junction varies from germline; a read error may be responsible. In DNA form, the CDR3 reads TGTCCCAGCAGAGGACAGGGTGATGGTCAGCCCCATCATTTT. It is translated as CPSRGQGDGQPHHF. This chain links TRBV12-3 or TRBV12-4 with TRBJ1-5; TRBD1 aligns across 8 bases. This CDR3 is built from 14 residues.

Concerning this clonotype: No conserved phenylalanine or tryptophan is present at the end of the CDR3, so a read error is the likely explanation. No DNA is shown, since the ends of the CDR3 on it are uncertain; the CDR3 is the one TCRdb lists. CDR3 sequence reads: CVSSQWTEREKYL. The rearrangement uses TRBV11-2 and TRBJ2-7. Germline V gene sequence: CDR1 SGHAT, CDR2 FQNNGV. The CDR3 spans 13 amino acids, including both terminal residues.

This clonotype was seen only a few times. The chain joins TRBV7-2 to TRBJ1-3; 7 nucleotides align to TRBD1. The CDR3 covers 15 residues. Germline V CDR1 and CDR2: SGHTA, FQGNSA. V lost 5 bases and J lost 0; bases outside the gene matches: 4. CDR3 nucleotide sequence: TGTGCCAGCAGCCAGGGACAGAACTCTGGAAACACCATATATTTT. Translating it yields CASSQGQNSGNTIYF.

Of note for this clonotype: Given the absence of the conserved phenylalanine or tryptophan at the CDR3 end, a read error is likely. The chain couples TRBV6-1 to TRBJ2-1; 9 bases are a match to TRBD2. The CDR3 runs 19 residues. From germline, CDR1 is MNHNS and CDR2 SASEGT. The CDR3 is CASGEDRQLQREAHNDQFL. For the CDR3, the DNA is TGTGCCAGCGGTGAAGACAGGCAGTTACAGCGGGAGGCCCACAATGACCAGTTCCTC.

The chain is built from TRBV6-1 and TRBJ2-7, with 11 bases fitting TRBD1. CDR1 and CDR2 from the germline V gene are MNHNS and SASEGT. The CDR3 loop spans 15 amino acids. The V and J ends lost 7 bases and 11 bases, in that order; junction bases with no gene match: 16. CDR3 in amino acids: CASTASWTGGAREYF. DNA of the CDR3: TGTGCCAGCACCGCGTCATGGACAGGGGGCGCGAGGGAGTACTTC.

This chain links TRBV11-1 with TRBJ1-2; no clear D gene. Germline assignment: CDR1 SGHAT and CDR2 FQDESV (reference sequence). The CDR3 consists of 12 residues. CDR3 sequence (DNA): TGTATCAGCTGCTTATACAGATATGGCTACACCTTC. Encoded protein: CISCLYRYGYTF.

As to this clonotype: One end of the junction is discordant with germline, which a read error may explain. V usage is TRBV7-8 and J usage is TRBJ2-1, with 11 positions matching TRBD2. Germline CDR1 SGHVS, CDR2 FQNEAQ. There are 13 residues in the CDR3. CDR3 sequence: CARSLAGGNEQFF. In DNA form, the CDR3 reads TGTGCCAGGAGCTTAGCGGGGGGGAATGAGCAGTTCTTC.

Concerning this clonotype itself: One end of the junction is discordant with germline, which a read error may explain. The chain couples TRBV12-3 or TRBV12-4 to TRBJ1-2; D remains ambiguous. The CDR3 runs 11 residues. CDR3 sequence reads: CASILGDGCTF. CDR3 coding DNA: TGCGCCAGCATCCTGGGAGATGGCTGCACCTTC.

About this clonotype itself: One end of the junction varies from germline; a read error may be responsible. This rearrangement joins TRBV11-1 to TRBJ2-3; tentatively, D is TRBD2 (6 bases). There are 17 residues in the CDR3. CDR1 and CDR2 from the germline V gene are SGHAT and FQDESV (reference sequence). CDR3 sequence: CGSSLRGRERRTHTQYF. The CDR3, as DNA: TGTGGCAGCAGTTTGCGGGGCAGGGAAAGGAGAACACATACGCAGTATTTT.

This clonotype was counted at least ten times. V gene TRBV7-9 combines with J gene TRBJ2-3, with D possibly matching TRBD1 (5 bases). The CDR3 sequence is 14 residues long. Germline V gene sequence: CDR1 SEHNR, CDR2 FQNEAQ (reference sequence). V dropped 4 bases and J dropped 5 bases, with 13 bases sitting between them. CDR3 protein: CASSSLTGGDTQYF. The CDR3 DNA reads TGTGCCAGCAGCTCCTTAACAGGTGGAGATACGCAGTATTTT. Based on the CDR3 plus reference TRBV7-9 and TRBJ2-3, the full variable domain is DTGVSQNPRHKITKRGQNVTFRCDPISEHNRLYWYRQTLGQGPEFLTYFQNEAQLEKSRLLSDRFSAERPKGSFSTLEIQRTEQGDSAMYLCASSSLTGGDTQYFGPGTRLTVL.

In the case of this clonotype: At one boundary the junction diverges from the germline segment, which might be a read error. The rearrangement links TRBV10-3 to TRBJ1-1; D gene uncertain. Germline CDR1 and CDR2: ENHRY and SYGVKD. This CDR3 is 12 amino acids long. CDR3 nucleotide sequence: TGTGCCATCGGTGAGCGCGACACTGTAGCTTTCTTT. Its protein is CAIGERDTVAFF.